The 29 T cell receptor beta chains in this list originate from one sample, sequenced in a study of blood T cell repertoires in COVID-19. Sequencing used immunoSEQ multiplex PCR; TCRdb keeps in-frame clones, though not all of them. The data contain about 210,000 clones, about 86% of them singletons. Sequencing was done on a sample of peripheral blood. Receptors originate from a man aged 50-60 years with active or convalescent COVID-19.

This clone has only a few counts. The genes are TRBV10-2 and TRBJ2-2; TRBD2 matches at 8 bases. The CDR3 totals 14 residues. In germline, CDR1 is WSHSY, CDR2 SAAADI. The V gene end was trimmed by 2 bases and the J gene end by 5 bases; junction bases not matched to a gene: 1. The CDR3 DNA sequence: TGCGCCAGCAGTGAGATAGCGGGAACCGGGGAGCTGTTTTTT. It is translated as CASSEIAGTGELFF.

This chain uses TRBV19 with TRBJ2-7; D is possibly TRBD2 (6 bases). Germline CDR1 is LNHDA and CDR2 is SQIVND (reference sequence). Trimming left V 3 bases short and J 3 bases short, with 15 bases between. The CDR3 is 15 amino acids. CDR3 sequence reads: CASSIEEGPFYEQYF. CDR3 coding DNA: TGTGCCAGTAGTATTGAGGAGGGGCCCTTCTACGAGCAGTACTTC.

J is TRBJ2-1 and V is TRBV3-1 (or the pseudogene TRBV3-2); 14 nucleotides agree with TRBD2. J lost 8 bases, V lost 3 bases, and 6 bases had no gene match. Germline CDR1 and CDR2: LGHDT and YNNKEL (reference sequence). This CDR3 spans 16 amino acids. The CDR3 sequence is CASSQGLAGDWDEQFF. The CDR3 DNA follows: TGTGCCAGCAGCCAGGGACTAGCGGGAGATTGGGATGAGCAGTTCTTC.

The chain joins TRBV6-5 to TRBJ1-2; 11 nucleotides match TRBD1. Germline trimming cut 7 bases from V and 13 bases from J; bases unmatched to any gene: 8. The CDR3 is 12 amino acids. The germline gives CDR1 MNHEY, CDR2 SVGAGI. CDR3 nucleotides: TGTGCCAGCACCAGGACAGGGGGCGCGTGCACCTTC. It translates to CASTRTGGACTF.

The DNA for the CDR3 is TGTGCCTGGAGTGTACTGCGGGGCGCGGATTCACCCCTCCACTTT. Translating it yields CAWSVLRGADSPLHF. This chain uses TRBV30 with TRBJ1-6; D possibly corresponds to TRBD1 (5 bases). Per germline, CDR1 GTSNPN and CDR2 SVGIG (reference sequence). The CDR3 totals 15 residues. V lost 0 bases and J 8 bases, leaving 14 bases between the germline ends.

This clone has a handful of counts. The V call is TRBV14, the J call TRBJ1-6; D remains unclear. Per the germline V gene, CDR1 is SGHDN and CDR2 is FVKESK. There are 14 residues in the CDR3. The V and J ends lost 4 bases and 13 bases respectively, with 17 bases between them. CDR3 nucleotide sequence: TGTGCCAGCAGCCCGAACACCTTTGGGCAGCCCCTCCACTTT. This codes for CASSPNTFGQPLHF.

The chain couples TRBV18 to TRBJ2-6, with D possibly TRBD1 on 5 matching bases. Trimming took 4 bases from V and 4 from J, leaving 8 bases between them. CDR1 and CDR2 from the germline V gene are KGHSH and LQKENI. The CDR3 is made up of 14 amino acids. The DNA of the CDR3 is TGTGCCAGCTCACAGGGGTCCGGGGCCAACGTCCTGACTTTC. Encoded protein: CASSQGSGANVLTF.

In its sample, this clone was seen once. The V call is TRBV19, the J call TRBJ1-4; D uncertain. Germline V gene data show CDR1 as LNHDA and CDR2 as SQIVND (reference sequence). V lost 6 bases and J lost 6, with 11 bases in between. The CDR3 spans 13 residues. CDR3 nucleotides: TGTGCCAGTAGGAGTTTGGCGGATGAAAAACTGTTTTTT. This gives the protein CASRSLADEKLFF. Based on the CDR3 plus reference TRBV19 and TRBJ1-4, the full variable domain is DGGITQSPKYLFRKEGQNVTLSCEQNLNHDAMYWYRQDPGQGLRLIYYSQIVNDFQKGDIAEGYSVSREKKESFPLTVTSAQKNPTAFYLCASRSLADEKLFFGSGTQLSVL.

The rearrangement links TRBV18 to TRBJ1-2; no definite D call. CDR1 and CDR2 (germline): KGHSH, LQKENI. The CDR3 is 13 amino acids. V was cut by 0 bases and J by 8 bases, with 10 bases left in between. CDR3 protein: CASSPPSVAGYTF. Written as DNA, the CDR3 is TGTGCCAGCTCACCACCGTCGGTCGCCGGCTACACCTTC.

This chain links TRBV9 with TRBJ1-4; D may be TRBD1 (5 bases). Between the trimmed V and J ends, which lost 4 bases and 7 bases, there was a span of 23 bases. The CDR3 is 17 residues long. Germline CDR1 and CDR2: SGDLS and YYNGEE. The CDR3 DNA reads TGTGCCAGCAGCTCACTTCGGGGGAGGGATGACGTTGAAAAACTGTTTTTT. Its protein is CASSSLRGRDDVEKLFF.

V gene TRBV6-5 combines with J gene TRBJ1-6; 7 bases align to TRBD1. This CDR3 has 14 residues. V gave up 7 bases and J gave up 6 bases; unmatched junction bases: 6. From germline, CDR1 is MNHEY and CDR2 SVGAGI. As DNA, the CDR3 is TGTGCCAGCAATCCGGGACAGCCTAATTCACCCCTCCACTTT. Protein sequence: CASNPGQPNSPLHF.

J is TRBJ2-2 and V is TRBV29-1; no clear D. V lost 3 bases and J 7 bases, leaving 9 bases between the germline ends. The length of the CDR3 is 12 residues. Germline V gives CDR1 SQVTM, CDR2 ANQGSEA. CDR3 sequence (DNA): TGCAGCGTTGAGTTAGATAGCGGGGAGCTGTTTTTT. It codes for CSVELDSGELFF.

This chain uses TRBV7-3 with TRBJ2-1; perhaps TRBD2 as D (5 bases). The CDR3 contains 15 residues. Germline CDR1 and CDR2: SGHTA and FQGTGA. Deletions cut 0 bases from V and 9 bases from J, with 15 bases between. CDR3 amino acids: CASSLTGSSSGEQFF. For the CDR3, the DNA is TGTGCCAGCAGCTTAACTGGATCTAGCTCTGGTGAGCAGTTCTTC.

The V gene is TRBV2, the J gene TRBJ1-1; a possible D gene is TRBD1 (6 bases). The germline V and J ends were trimmed by 10 bases and 5 bases, with 17 bases remaining between them. CDR1 SNHLY and CDR2 FYNNEI come from the germline V gene. The CDR3 covers 13 residues. The CDR3 bases are TGTGCCATCCAAGTCGGGAGGGGGACTGAAGCTTTCTTT. The encoded protein is CAIQVGRGTEAFF.

The rearrangement joins TRBV12-3 or TRBV12-4 to TRBJ1-2, with 9 nucleotides matching TRBD1. After removal of 4 bases from V and 6 bases from J, the junction contained 3 bases not matched to a gene. The CDR3 runs to 13 residues. The CDR3 sequence is CASSWTGEDGYTF. The CDR3 nucleotides are TGTGCCAGCAGTTGGACAGGGGAGGATGGCTACACCTTC.

The gene calls are TRBV18 and TRBJ2-3; maybe TRBD2 (6 bases). The CDR3 totals 16 residues. Germline CDR1 reads KGHSH; CDR2 reads LQKENI. Trimming removed 4 bases at V and 0 bases at J, with 14 bases between. CDR3 nucleotide sequence: TGTGCCAGCTCACGGCGGGATATTACTAGCACAGATACGCAGTATTTT. As protein: CASSRRDITSTDTQYF.

The genes are TRBV9 and TRBJ2-5; no reliable D call. Germline CDR1 reads SGDLS; CDR2 reads YYNGEE. CDR3 length equals 13 residues. V was shortened by 2 bases and J by 7 bases, with 12 bases between the two germline ends. The CDR3 region is CASSVLETGTQYF. The CDR3 nucleotides are TGTGCCAGCAGCGTGCTAGAGACCGGGACCCAGTACTTC.

The chain employs TRBV7-8 and TRBJ2-1; the match to TRBD2 covers 7 bases. V shed 3 bases, J shed 4 bases, and the junction held 0 bases outside the gene matches. The CDR3 loop spans 13 amino acids. Germline V CDR1 and CDR2: SGHVS, FQNEAQ. The CDR3 sequence: CASSFSGYNEQFF. The CDR3, as DNA: TGTGCCAGCAGCTTTAGCGGGTACAATGAGCAGTTCTTC.

This clone was detected only a few times. For the CDR3, the DNA is TGTGCCAGCAGTAGGGGGTACGAGCAGTTCTTC. Translating gives CASSRGYEQFF. The chain uses TRBV2 and TRBJ2-1; a possible D gene is TRBD1 (6 bases). The length of the CDR3 is 11 residues. Trimming took off 5 bases at V and 10 bases at J, with 9 bases between the two ends. Germline-derived CDR1 and CDR2 are SNHLY and FYNNEI.

This chain joins TRBV28 and TRBJ1-2; D is unclear. CDR3 size: 13 residues. V lost 3 bases and J lost 4, with 9 bases in between. In germline, CDR1 is MDHEN, CDR2 SYDVKM. CDR3 region: CASSLRHVYGYTF. For the CDR3, the DNA is TGTGCCAGCAGTTTGCGGCACGTCTATGGCTACACCTTC.

The chain carries TRBV24-1 and TRBJ2-1, with 10 bases fitting TRBD1. Germline assignment: CDR1 KGHDR and CDR2 SFDVKD. The CDR3 runs to 15 residues. The J segment lost 4 bases and the V segment lost 5 bases, leaving 4 bases of the junction unmatched. The CDR3 coding sequence is TGTGCCACCAGTGCCGGGACAGGGGTATACAATGAGCAGTTCTTC. It yields the protein CATSAGTGVYNEQFF.

The chain has TRBV25-1 and TRBJ2-3; D perhaps matches TRBD1 (5 bases). Trimming cost V 3 bases and J 2 bases, with 12 bases left between them. The CDR3 is 15 residues long. Per the germline V gene, CDR1 is MGHDK and CDR2 is SYGVNS. DNA of the CDR3: TGTGCCAGCAGTGATACGACAGTGTTCACAGATACGCAGTATTTT. Protein sequence: CASSDTTVFTDTQYF.

V usage is TRBV18 and J usage is TRBJ1-1; D is ambiguous. CDR1 and CDR2 from the germline V gene are KGHSH and LQKENI. The CDR3 totals 13 residues. V was trimmed by 2 bases and J by 1 base, leaving 5 bases between them. CDR3 sequence: CASSPSKNTEAFF. The CDR3 coding sequence is TGTGCCAGCTCACCATCCAAGAACACTGAAGCTTTCTTT. Supplemented by reference TRBV18 and TRBJ1-1, the full variable domain reads NAGVMQNPRHLVRRRGQEARLRCSPMKGHSHVYWYRQLPEEGLKFMVYLQKENIIDESGMPKERFSAEFPKEGPSILRIQQVVRGDSAAYFCASSPSKNTEAFFGQGTRLTVV.

This chain links TRBV9 with TRBJ1-1, with D tentatively TRBD1 (6 bases). CDR3 length equals 14 residues. Germline V lookup: CDR1 SGDLS, CDR2 YYNGEE. V lost 0 bases, J lost 0 bases, and 6 bases lay in between. The CDR3 nucleotides read TGTGCCAGCAGCGTAGACAGGGTGAACACTGAAGCTTTCTTT. Translating it yields CASSVDRVNTEAFF.

This sequence joins TRBV29-1 and TRBJ1-2; D is perhaps TRBD1 (6 bases). The CDR3 has 16 residues. Germline lookup yields CDR1 SQVTM and CDR2 ANQGSEA. Trimming took off 6 bases at V and 3 bases at J, with 23 bases between the two ends. The CDR3 DNA is TGCAGCGTGGTAGGAACCGACAGGTCCTGGGACTATGGCTACACCTTC. Protein product: CSVVGTDRSWDYGYTF.

V is TRBV27 and J is TRBJ1-2; TRBD1 matches at 7 bases. Trimming took 4 bases from V and 2 from J; bases not matched to a gene: 1. The germline V gene encodes CDR1 MNHEY and CDR2 SMNVEV (reference sequence). This CDR3 comprises 13 residues. CDR3 DNA sequence: TGTGCCAGCAGTTCACAGGGGAACTATGGCTACACCTTC. Amino acid sequence: CASSSQGNYGYTF.

The V gene is TRBV5-6, the J gene TRBJ2-7, with 14 bases aligning to TRBD2. After removal of 2 bases from V and 2 bases from J, the junction contained 9 bases not matched to a gene. Germline V CDR1 and CDR2: SGHDT, YYEEEE. CDR3 size: 18 residues. The CDR3 sequence: CASSLKGPGLAGAYEQYF. The CDR3 coding sequence is TGTGCCAGCAGCTTAAAGGGCCCGGGACTAGCGGGAGCCTACGAGCAGTACTTC.

This clone was picked up a small number of times. V is TRBV19 and J is TRBJ2-1, with 9 bases lining up with TRBD2. The CDR3 has 18 residues. With 2 bases clipped from V and 3 bases from J, the junction kept 11 bases outside the gene matches. Looked up from germline, CDR1 is LNHDA and CDR2 is SQIVND (reference sequence). CDR3 residues: CASSISGIAGVNYNEQFF. The DNA for the CDR3 is TGTGCCAGTAGTATATCCGGGATAGCGGGAGTAAACTACAATGAGCAGTTCTTC.

This clone occurred a few times. This chain uses TRBV4-3 with TRBJ1-2; D unclear. Germline CDR1 is LGHNA and CDR2 is YSLEER. V lost 0 bases to trimming and J lost 8 bases, with 16 bases between them. The CDR3 loop spans 15 amino acids. CDR3 in DNA: TGCGCCAGCAGCCAAGAGGGGAGCGGCCTTCGGGGCTACACCTTC. This translates into CASSQEGSGLRGYTF.